This T cell receptor beta chain was sequenced in a study of blood T cell repertoires in COVID-19. TCRdb keeps only in-frame clones here, not all; method: immunoSEQ multiplex PCR. The table lists about 120,000 clones, roughly nine tenths of them singletons, with roughly 8% in the top ten. V gave up 4 bases and J gave up 3 bases, with 13 bases separating them. The germline V gene has CDR1 MGHDK and CDR2 SYGVNS. The CDR3 spans 16 residues. Sequencing was carried out using peripheral blood. The sequence derives from a human donor in a cohort sampled during active COVID-19. This chain uses TRBV25-1 with TRBJ2-6; the D gene is possibly TRBD2 (5 bases). The CDR3 protein is CASSAAGSGGANVLTF. CDR3 coding DNA: TGTGCCAGCAGTGCGGCGGGCTCTGGTGGGGCCAACGTCCTGACTTTC.